A selection of T cell receptor beta chains follows, all from one sample in a study of T cell responses to AZD1222 COVID-19 vaccine. Method: immunoSEQ multiplex PCR; TCRdb's copy keeps in-frame clones and lacks some. The data show 250,000 to 300,000 clones, with 85% to 95% seen just once and 0.55% held by the top ten. The source material was peripheral blood, sampled 28 days after the second AZD1222 dose. Receptor source: an adult who received the AZD1222 COVID-19 vaccine. The CDR3 runs from the conserved cysteine through the conserved F or W. Each record gives: D gene, clone size, J gene, V gene, CDR3 DNA, CDR3 protein. D genes are given only for firm matches. Some rows mark clone size as missing; the rest say once, few, many or name a class of expanded clone.

. once TRBJ2-5 TRBV7-6 TGTGCCAGCAGCTCCAGATGGGTAGAGACCCAGTACTTC CASSSRWVETQYF
TRBD2 . TRBJ2-1 TRBV28 TGTGCCAGCAGTCAACTAGCGGGAGACGAGTTCTTC CASSQLAGDEFF
TRBD2 . TRBJ2-1 TRBV7-2 TGTGCCAGCAGCCAGACTAGCGGGAGAACTAATGAGCAGTTCTTC CASSQTSGRTNEQFF
TRBD2 . TRBJ2-5 TRBV27 TGTGCCAGCAGACTAGCGGGAGAAGAGACCCAGTACTTC CASRLAGEETQYF
. . TRBJ2-5 TRBV5-6 TGTGCCAGCCAGAACAGGGACGGGGAGACCCAGTACTTC CASQNRDGETQYF
. . TRBJ2-1 TRBV18 TGTGCCAGCTCACCCAATTCCGGCCCTTACAATGAGCAGTTCTTC CASSPNSGPYNEQFF
. . TRBJ1-2 TRBV4-2 TGTGCCAGCAGCCAGATGGGGGGTAGCCATGGCTACACCTTC CASSQMGGSHGYTF
. few TRBJ1-1 TRBV28 TGTGCCAGCAGTTTAGGTAACACTGAAGCTTTCTTT CASSLGNTEAFF
TRBD2 . TRBJ2-1 TRBV10-1 TGCGCCAGCAGAACGGGACTAGCGGACAATGAGCAGTTCTTC CASRTGLADNEQFF
. . TRBJ2-1 TRBV6-2/TRBV6-3 TGTGCCAGCAGCCTCGTGGAGGGGAATGAGCAGTTCTTC CASSLVEGNEQFF
. once TRBJ1-5 TRBV6-5 TGTGCCAGCCTGTCAAGAGGGGGAGATCAGCCCCAGCATTTT CASLSRGGDQPQHF
TRBD1 . TRBJ1-5 TRBV2 TGTGCCAGCAGTGAAGCGGACAGGGGGGTTAGCAATCAGCCCCAGCATTTT CASSEADRGVSNQPQHF
. . TRBJ2-1 TRBV19 TGTGCCAGTAGTATAGGTCAGTACAATGAGCAGTTCTTC CASSIGQYNEQFF
TRBD1 . TRBJ1-1 TRBV19 TGTGCCAGTAGTTTGGGACAGGGGAGGGCTTTCTTT CASSLGQGRAFF
. . TRBJ2-3 TRBV2 TGTGCCAGCAGGCCGGCGGGGAGCACAGATACGCAGTATTTT CASRPAGSTDTQYF
. . TRBJ1-5 TRBV13 TGTGCCAGCAGCTTAGGGGGTCAGCCCCAGCATTTT CASSLGGQPQHF
TRBD2 . TRBJ2-7 TRBV3-1/TRBV3-2 TGTGCCAGCAGCCAGGGCGGGAGGGCCCACGAGCAGTACTTC CASSQGGRAHEQYF
. . TRBJ2-7 TRBV19 TGTGCCAGTAGTGCCCTAGGGGGAGACGAGCAGTACTTC CASSALGGDEQYF
TRBD1 . TRBJ1-6 TRBV28 TGTGCCAGCAGTTCGACAGGGATTAATTCACCCCTCCACTTT CASSSTGINSPLHF
TRBD1 many TRBJ1-2 TRBV29-1 TGCAGCGTACCCGGGACAGGGACCGGCTACACCTTC CSVPGTGTGYTF
TRBD1 once TRBJ1-5 TRBV27 TGTGCCAGCAGTTCCCTGAGACAGGGTAGTCAGCCCCAGCATTTT CASSSLRQGSQPQHF
. once TRBJ2-1 TRBV23-1 TGCGCCAGCAGTCAATCGGAGGGGTTCCAATCCTACAATGAGCAGTTCTTC CASSQSEGFQSYNEQFF
TRBD1 once TRBJ2-7 TRBV19 TGTGCCACCGGAGACAGGGTGGGGGACTACGAGCAGTACTTC CATGDRVGDYEQYF
. . TRBJ1-2 TRBV9 TGTGCCAGCACCCGGGACATCTCTAACTATGGCTACACCTTC CASTRDISNYGYTF
. . TRBJ1-1 TRBV6-5 TGTGCCAGCAGGGACCTAGTCACTGAAGCTTTCTTT CASRDLVTEAFF
TRBD2 once TRBJ2-3 TRBV27 TGTGCCAGCAGTCCTCTAAGCGGGGGGGCCACAGATACGCAGTATTTT CASSPLSGGATDTQYF
. . TRBJ2-5 TRBV24-1 TGTGCCACCAGTGAGGCAGTCCAAGAGACCCAGTACTTC CATSEAVQETQYF
. . TRBJ2-1 TRBV9 TGTGCCAGCAGCGTAAACGACAATGAGCAGTTCTTC CASSVNDNEQFF
. . TRBJ1-1 TRBV11-2 TGTGCCAGCAGCTTCCTACTAGACAGTAACACTGAAGCTTTCTTT CASSFLLDSNTEAFF
TRBD1 once TRBJ2-7 TRBV18 TGTGCCAGCTCACGGACAGGGGGCCGATACGAGCAGTACTTC CASSRTGGRYEQYF
. once TRBJ1-3 TRBV30 TGTGCCTGGAACCCAGGTGGAAACACCATATATTTT CAWNPGGNTIYF
TRBD2 . TRBJ2-5 TRBV2 TGTGCCAGCAGTGAAGGAGCGGGGGGGACAGAGACCCAGTACTTC CASSEGAGGTETQYF
. . TRBJ2-2 TRBV27 TGTGCCAGCAGTTTTACCAACACCGGGGAGCTGTTTTTT CASSFTNTGELFF
. . TRBJ1-1 TRBV10-3 TGTGCCATCAGCGATTACGACAGTTGGGCTTTCTTT CAISDYDSWAFF
. . TRBJ1-1 TRBV18 TGTGCCAGCTCACCGACCAGTAGGTTAAGATCGAACACTGAAGCTTTCTTT CASSPTSRLRSNTEAFF
TRBD1 once TRBJ1-2 TRBV28 TGTGCCAGCACTTTGCAGGGGGCGCGGGACTATGGCTACACCTTC CASTLQGARDYGYTF
. . TRBJ2-7 TRBV14 TGTGCCAGCAGCCAAGATCTTGGGACCTCCGTAAGCGAGCAGTACTTC CASSQDLGTSVSEQYF
TRBD2 . TRBJ2-1 TRBV7-3 TGTGCCAGCAGCTTGCGGGAGGGGGACAATGAGCAGTTCTTC CASSLREGDNEQFF
. . TRBJ2-7 TRBV28 TGTGCCAGCAGTTTAGGAACCTACGCCTACGAGCAGTACTTC CASSLGTYAYEQYF
TRBD1 . TRBJ2-7 TRBV29-1 TGCAGCGCCCGACAGGGGGCCTCCTACGAGCAGTACTTC CSARQGASYEQYF
TRBD1 . TRBJ1-5 TRBV28 TGTGCCAGCAGACGGACAGGGTGGGATCAGCCCCAGCATTTT CASRRTGWDQPQHF
TRBD1 . TRBJ2-7 TRBV29-1 TGCAGCGTTGAAGTCCCGGACAGGGGAAGCTCCTACGAGCAGTACTTC CSVEVPDRGSSYEQYF
. . TRBJ2-1 TRBV7-2 TGTGCCAGCAGCTTATTTCTAGTTCTCACGCGCAATGAGCAGTTCTTC CASSLFLVLTRNEQFF